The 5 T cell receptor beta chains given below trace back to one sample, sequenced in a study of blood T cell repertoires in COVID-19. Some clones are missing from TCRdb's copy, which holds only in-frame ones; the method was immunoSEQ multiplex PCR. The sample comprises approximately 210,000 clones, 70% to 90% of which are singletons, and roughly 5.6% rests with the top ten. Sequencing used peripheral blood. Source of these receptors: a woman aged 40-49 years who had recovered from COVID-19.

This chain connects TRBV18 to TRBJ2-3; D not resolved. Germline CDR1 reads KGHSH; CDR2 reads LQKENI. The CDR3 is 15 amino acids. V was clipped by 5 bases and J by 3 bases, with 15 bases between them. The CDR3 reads CASSYVVIGTDTQYF. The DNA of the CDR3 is TGTGCCAGCTCATATGTGGTCATCGGGACAGATACGCAGTATTTT.

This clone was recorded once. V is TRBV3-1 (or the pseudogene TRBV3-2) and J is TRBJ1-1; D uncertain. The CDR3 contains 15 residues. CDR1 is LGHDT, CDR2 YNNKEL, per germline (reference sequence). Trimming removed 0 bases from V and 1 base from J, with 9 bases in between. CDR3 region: CASSQDLRRNTEAFF. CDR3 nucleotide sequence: TGTGCCAGCAGCCAAGATCTTCGCAGGAACACTGAAGCTTTCTTT.

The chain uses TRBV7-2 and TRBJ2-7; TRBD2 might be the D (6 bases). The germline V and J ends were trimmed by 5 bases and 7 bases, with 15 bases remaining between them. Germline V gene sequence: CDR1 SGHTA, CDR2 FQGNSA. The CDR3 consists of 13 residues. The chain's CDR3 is CASSTLARGEQYF. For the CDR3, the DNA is TGTGCCAGCAGCACACTAGCCCGGGGTGAGCAGTACTTC.

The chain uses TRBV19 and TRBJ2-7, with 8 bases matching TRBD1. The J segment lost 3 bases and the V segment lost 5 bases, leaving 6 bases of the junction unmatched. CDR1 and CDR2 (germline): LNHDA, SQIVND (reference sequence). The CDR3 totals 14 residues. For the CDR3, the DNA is TGTGCCAGTAGTGAGGGACAGGTCCTCTACGAGCAGTACTTC. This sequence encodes CASSEGQVLYEQYF.

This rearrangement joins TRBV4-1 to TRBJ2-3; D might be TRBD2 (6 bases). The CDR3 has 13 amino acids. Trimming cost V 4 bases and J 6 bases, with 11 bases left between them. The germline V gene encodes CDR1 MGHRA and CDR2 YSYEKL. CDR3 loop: CASSRGEADTQYF. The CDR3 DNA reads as TGCGCCAGCAGCCGGGGGGAGGCGGATACGCAGTATTTT.